The present entry profiles one TCR beta chain with its context. The CDR3 is cut off 3 residues early in the read; its end comes from the germline J gene. The V end was cut by 9 bases, the J end by 0 bases, with 9 bases between. The CDR3 is 13 amino acids. Germline assignment: CDR1 ENHRY and CDR2 SYGVKD. This sample was taken from a study of Tregs in tolerant kidney transplant recipients. Profiling relied on immunoSEQ multiplex PCR, and the TCRdb table lists in-frame clones only, not all of them. This table lists over 25,000 clones. The rearrangement uses TRBV10-3 and TRBJ1-3; D is unresolved. Source: CD8+ T cells from blood, taken before the transplant. This sequence originates from a human donor who received a combined kidney and bone marrow transplant. The CDR3 sequence is CAILPNSGNTIYF. The CDR3 DNA, read in part, is TGTGCCATACTCCCGAACTCTGGAAACACC.